This entry lists 12 T cell receptor beta chains sequenced from one sample in a study of cytomegalovirus exposure and HLA in healthy donors. Method: immunoSEQ multiplex PCR; TCRdb's copy keeps in-frame clones and lacks some. The data show 50,000 or so clones, with 94% seen just once and approximately 8.1% held by the top ten. What was sequenced was PBMCs. These receptors all come from a woman under 30 in good health and CMV-seropositive.

The chain couples TRBV5-1 to TRBJ2-4; tentative D call: TRBD2 (5 bases). The ends were cut back, 5 bases at V and 1 base at J, with 10 bases in the middle. Per the germline V gene, CDR1 is SGHRS and CDR2 is YFSETQ. This CDR3 comprises 14 residues. The CDR3 loop reads CASRWGVAKNIQYF. In DNA form, the CDR3 reads TGCGCCAGCAGGTGGGGAGTTGCCAAAAACATTCAGTACTTC. The variable domain in full, with the rest retrieved from reference TRBV5-1 and TRBJ2-4, is KAGVTQTPRYLIKTRGQQVTLSCSPISGHRSVSWYQQTPGQGLQFLFEYFSETQRNKGNFPGRFSGRQFSNSRSEMNVSTLELGDSALYLCASRWGVAKNIQYFGAGTRLSVL.

The chain carries TRBV15 and TRBJ1-1; D not resolved. The CDR3 length is 13 residues. In germline, CDR1 is LNHNV, CDR2 YYDKDF (reference sequence). V lost 1 base and J 5 bases, leaving 8 bases between the germline ends. As DNA, the CDR3 is TGTGCCACCAGCAGAGTGGGAGGGACTGAAGCTTTCTTT. Protein product: CATSRVGGTEAFF.

The rearrangement links TRBV28 to TRBJ2-2, with a weak D call TRBD2 (6 bases). The V gene's germline CDR1 is MDHEN and CDR2 SYDVKM. The germline V and J ends were trimmed by 6 bases and 7 bases, with 21 bases remaining between them. The CDR3 totals 16 residues. CDR3 in DNA: TGTGCCAGCAGACCACGGAGGGTAGGAGAGGGCGGGGAGCTGTTTTTT. Its protein product is CASRPRRVGEGGELFF.

This clone appeared a few times. The CDR3 here is CASSFQETYEQYF. The CDR3 nucleotides are TGTGCCAGCAGCTTCCAAGAGACCTACGAGCAGTACTTC. The gene calls are TRBV11-2 and TRBJ2-7, with unresolved D. CDR3 length: 13 residues. V was pared by 3 bases and J by 2 bases, with 8 bases between. Germline CDR1 reads SGHAT; CDR2 reads FQNNGV.

CDR3 protein: CASSSWTSGIPGYEQYF. The CDR3 DNA is TGTGCCAGCAGCTCTTGGACTAGCGGGATTCCCGGCTACGAGCAGTACTTC. This chain links TRBV5-6 with TRBJ2-7, with 12 bases matching TRBD2. The CDR3 is 17 residues long. Per the germline V gene, CDR1 is SGHDT and CDR2 is YYEEEE. The V and J ends lost 3 bases and 3 bases, in that order; junction bases with no gene match: 10. Together with reference TRBV5-6 and TRBJ2-7, the CDR3 gives the full variable domain: DAGVTQSPTHLIKTRGQQVTLRCSPKSGHDTVSWYQQALGQGPQFIFQYYEEEERQRGNFPDRFSGHQFPNYSSELNVNALLLGDSALYLCASSSWTSGIPGYEQYFGPGTRLTVT.

The rearrangement joins TRBV7-2 to TRBJ2-5; 7 bases are shared with TRBD2. The CDR3 has 13 amino acids. Per germline, CDR1 SGHTA and CDR2 FQGNSA. V gave up 5 bases and J gave up 4 bases; unmatched junction bases: 4. CDR3 nucleotide sequence: TGTGCCAGCAGCCGGACTAGAGGAGAGACCCAGTACTTC. The encoded protein is CASSRTRGETQYF.

V is TRBV9 and J is TRBJ2-2; the match to TRBD2 covers 12 bases. Germline CDR1 and CDR2: SGDLS and YYNGEE. The CDR3 sequence is 16 residues long. The V segment lost 3 bases and the J segment 5 bases; nucleotides outside the gene matches: 5. CDR3 coding DNA: TGTGCCAGCAGCGCCCTTCTAGCGGGAGGGACCGGGGAGCTGTTTTTT. This gives the protein CASSALLAGGTGELFF.

This clone was observed once. This chain uses TRBV5-1 with TRBJ2-3, with 9 bases identical to TRBD1. Per the germline V gene, CDR1 is SGHRS and CDR2 is YFSETQ. The length of the CDR3 is 16 residues. V shed 2 bases, J shed 1 base, and the junction held 5 bases outside the gene matches. The CDR3 region has the DNA TGCGCCAGCAGCTTAACAGGGGGCGCAGGCACAGATACGCAGTATTTT. Residues: CASSLTGGAGTDTQYF.

The rearrangement links TRBV5-1 to TRBJ2-7, with 10 positions matching TRBD2. CDR3 length equals 16 residues. Germline V lookup: CDR1 SGHRS, CDR2 YFSETQ. V was clipped by 4 bases and J by 3 bases; unmatched bases: 10. The CDR3 reads CASSLGGTSGIYEQYF. CDR3 nucleotide sequence: TGCGCCAGCAGCCTGGGGGGCACTAGCGGGATCTACGAGCAGTACTTC.

This sequence joins TRBV7-9 and TRBJ2-3; 9 bases agree with TRBD1. The V and J ends lost 5 bases and 4 bases, in that order; junction bases with no gene match: 4. The CDR3 is 14 residues long. Germline V gene data show CDR1 as SEHNR and CDR2 as FQNEAQ (reference sequence). CDR3 in amino acids: CASSHRGQADTQYF. The CDR3 DNA reads as TGTGCCAGCAGCCACAGGGGGCAAGCAGATACGCAGTATTTT.

J is TRBJ1-2 and V is TRBV28; TRBD1 aligns across 10 bases. V was clipped by 6 bases and J by 8 bases; unmatched bases: 9. The CDR3 runs 14 residues. Germline V gene lookup returns CDR1 MDHEN and CDR2 SYDVKM. CDR3 DNA sequence: TGTGCCAGCAGACCGACAGGGGGCGCGGGGGGCTACACCTTC. Translated, it gives CASRPTGGAGGYTF.

This clone has a single count. The rearrangement links TRBV27 to TRBJ2-7, with a tentative D call TRBD2 (6 bases). This CDR3 spans 13 amino acids. Trimming cost V 4 bases and J 4 bases, with 11 bases left between them. Looked up from germline, CDR1 is MNHEY and CDR2 is SMNVEV (reference sequence). The CDR3 nucleotides are TGTGCCAGCAGTTCGGGACTCTTATACGAGCAGTACTTC. Translating it yields CASSSGLLYEQYF.